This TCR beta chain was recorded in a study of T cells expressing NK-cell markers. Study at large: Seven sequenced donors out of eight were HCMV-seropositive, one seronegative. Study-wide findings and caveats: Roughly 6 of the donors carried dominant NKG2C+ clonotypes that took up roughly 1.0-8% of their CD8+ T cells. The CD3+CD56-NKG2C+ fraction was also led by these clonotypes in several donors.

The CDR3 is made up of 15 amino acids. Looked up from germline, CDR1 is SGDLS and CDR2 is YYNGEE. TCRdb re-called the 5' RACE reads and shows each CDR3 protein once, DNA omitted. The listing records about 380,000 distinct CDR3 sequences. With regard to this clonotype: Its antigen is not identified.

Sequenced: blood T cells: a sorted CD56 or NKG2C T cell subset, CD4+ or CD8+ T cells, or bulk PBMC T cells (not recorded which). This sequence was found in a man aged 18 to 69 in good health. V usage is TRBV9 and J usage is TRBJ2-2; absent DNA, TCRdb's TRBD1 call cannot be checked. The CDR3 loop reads CASSVGTVTTGELFF.